The present entry profiles one T cell receptor beta chain with its context. This sample is drawn from a study of T cell changes during pregnancy in multiple sclerosis. Sequenced by immunoSEQ multiplex PCR; TCRdb stores in-frame clones only, minus some. Of 35,000 to 40,000 clones listed, approximately 94% were seen once; the top ten hold 0.39%. The V end lost 10 bases, the J end lost 4 bases, and 13 bases lay between the germline ends. The CDR3 totals 12 residues. The V gene's germline CDR1 is KGHSH and CDR2 LQKENI. The chain employs TRBV18 and TRBJ1-2; a possible D gene is TRBD1 (6 bases). The sequence was obtained from a female donor with multiple sclerosis, enrolled in a pregnancy study. Sequenced here: CD4+ T cells from peripheral blood mononuclear cells, sampled in the second trimester of pregnancy. CDR3 in amino acids: CATAGRGYGYTF. The CDR3 DNA is TGTGCCACCGCGGGCAGGGGCTATGGCTACACCTTC.